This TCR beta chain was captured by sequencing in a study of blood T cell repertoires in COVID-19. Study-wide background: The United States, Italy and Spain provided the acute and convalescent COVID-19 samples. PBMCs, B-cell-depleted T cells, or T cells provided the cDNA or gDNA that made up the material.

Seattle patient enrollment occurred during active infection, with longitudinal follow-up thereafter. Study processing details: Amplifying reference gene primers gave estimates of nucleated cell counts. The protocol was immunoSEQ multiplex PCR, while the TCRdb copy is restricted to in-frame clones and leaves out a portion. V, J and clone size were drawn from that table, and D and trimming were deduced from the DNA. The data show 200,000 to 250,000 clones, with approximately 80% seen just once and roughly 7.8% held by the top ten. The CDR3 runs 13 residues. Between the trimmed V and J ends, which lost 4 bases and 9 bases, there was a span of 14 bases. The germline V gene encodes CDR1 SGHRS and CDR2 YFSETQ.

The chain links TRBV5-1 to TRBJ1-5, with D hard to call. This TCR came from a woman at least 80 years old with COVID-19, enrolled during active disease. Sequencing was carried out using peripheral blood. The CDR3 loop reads CASSLDPSGPQHF. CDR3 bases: TGCGCCAGCAGCCTGGACCCCTCGGGGCCCCAGCATTTT.